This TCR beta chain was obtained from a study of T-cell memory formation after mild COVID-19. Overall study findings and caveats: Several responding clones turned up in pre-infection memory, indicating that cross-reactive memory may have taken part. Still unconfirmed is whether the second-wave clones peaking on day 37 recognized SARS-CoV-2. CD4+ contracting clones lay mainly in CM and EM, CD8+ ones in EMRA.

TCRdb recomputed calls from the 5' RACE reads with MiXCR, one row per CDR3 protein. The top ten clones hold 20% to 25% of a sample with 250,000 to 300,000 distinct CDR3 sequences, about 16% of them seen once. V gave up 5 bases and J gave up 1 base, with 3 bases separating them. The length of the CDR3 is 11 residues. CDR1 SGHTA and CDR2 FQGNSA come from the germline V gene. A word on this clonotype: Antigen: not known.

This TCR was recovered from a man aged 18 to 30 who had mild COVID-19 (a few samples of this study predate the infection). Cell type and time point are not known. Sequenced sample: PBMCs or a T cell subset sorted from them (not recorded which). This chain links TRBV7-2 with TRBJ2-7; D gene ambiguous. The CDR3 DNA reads TGTGCCAGCAGCATATCCTACGAGCAGTACTTC. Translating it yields CASSISYEQYF.